A selection of T cell receptor beta chains follows, all from one sample in a study of blood T cell repertoires in COVID-19. Libraries were prepared by immunoSEQ multiplex PCR; TCRdb keeps only in-frame clonotypes and omits some of them. The data show some 160,000 clones, with about 90% seen just once and approximately 2.8% held by the top ten. Sequenced input: peripheral blood. These receptors originate from a man aged 55 to 70 with acute or convalescent COVID-19. Each CDR3 is given with its conserved first and last residue. Each record gives: clone size, D gene, V gene, J gene, CDR3 protein, CDR3 DNA. A D gene is named only where the DNA matches it firmly. A row's size may be missing; if present it is once, few, many or a size class.

NA	NA	TRBV12-3/TRBV12-4	TRBJ1-5	CASSPGRNQPQHF	TGTGCCAGCAGCCCCGGCAGGAATCAGCCCCAGCATTTT
NA	TRBD1	TRBV18	TRBJ1-1	CASSQDRGHSEAFF	TGTGCCAGCTCACAGGACAGGGGGCATAGTGAAGCTTTCTTT
NA	NA	TRBV3-1/TRBV3-2	TRBJ2-2	CASSRRATGELFF	TGTGCCAGCAGCCGAAGGGCCACCGGGGAGCTGTTTTTT
few	TRBD1	TRBV6-5	TRBJ2-1	CASRPPGTGGQFF	TGTGCCAGCAGACCACCTGGGACAGGGGGGCAGTTCTTC
NA	NA	TRBV30	TRBJ1-6	CAWNRGGRGSPLHF	TGTGCCTGGAATCGGGGGGGCAGGGGTTCACCCCTCCACTTT
NA	NA	TRBV7-9	TRBJ1-4	CASSPPGLEKLFF	TGTGCCAGCAGCCCGCCCGGTCTGGAAAAACTGTTTTTT
NA	TRBD1	TRBV29-1	TRBJ1-5	CSVGDRAGWDQPQHF	TGCAGCGTTGGTGACAGGGCAGGGTGGGATCAGCCCCAGCATTTT
NA	TRBD1	TRBV7-9	TRBJ2-7	CASSLALGQIYEQYF	TGTGCCAGCAGCTTAGCACTGGGACAGATTTACGAGCAGTACTTC
NA	NA	TRBV5-1	TRBJ1-1	CASSLAGGNTEAFF	TGCGCCAGCAGCTTGGCTGGAGGGAACACTGAAGCTTTCTTT
once	TRBD1	TRBV24-1	TRBJ1-2	CATSLTGDGNYGYTF	TGTGCCACCAGCCTGACAGGGGACGGTAACTATGGCTACACCTTC
few	NA	TRBV7-2	TRBJ1-2	CASSLQTDLYGYTF	TGTGCCAGCAGCCTCCAGACAGACTTATATGGCTACACCTTC
NA	NA	TRBV5-1	TRBJ2-6	CASSLGSTGANVLTF	TGCGCCAGCAGCTTGGGTAGTACTGGGGCCAACGTCCTGACTTTC
NA	NA	TRBV4-2	TRBJ2-7	CASSQDLQGLEGEQYF	TGTGCCAGCAGCCAAGATCTCCAGGGATTGGAGGGCGAGCAGTACTTC
NA	NA	TRBV4-2	TRBJ2-3	CASRPPVADTQYF	TGTGCCAGCAGGCCGCCGGTGGCAGATACGCAGTATTTT
once	NA	TRBV27	TRBJ1-6	CASSRETLSSPLHF	TGTGCCAGCAGTAGAGAAACCCTGAGTTCACCCCTCCACTTT
NA	TRBD1	TRBV6-5	TRBJ1-5	CASRARGDSNQPQHF	TGTGCCAGCAGGGCCAGGGGGGATAGCAATCAGCCCCAGCATTTT
once	NA	TRBV19	TRBJ2-2	CASSIGWGVANTGELFF	TGTGCCAGTAGTATTGGATGGGGAGTGGCGAACACCGGGGAGCTGTTTTTT
NA	TRBD1	TRBV3-1/TRBV3-2	TRBJ1-2	CASSQRRLLGLQGSYGYTF	TGTGCCAGCAGCCAGAGACGTCTATTGGGCTTACAGGGGTCCTATGGCTACACCTTC
NA	TRBD1	TRBV23-1	TRBJ2-7	CASRKDREYEQYF	TGCGCCAGCAGGAAGGACAGGGAATACGAGCAGTACTTC
NA	TRBD2	TRBV10-1	TRBJ2-4	CASSDSSGEKNIQYF	TGCGCCAGCAGTGATTCTAGCGGAGAAAAAAACATTCAGTACTTC
once	NA	TRBV6-5	TRBJ1-5	CASSSDRGSNQPQHF	TGTGCCAGCAGTTCAGACAGAGGTAGCAATCAGCCCCAGCATTTT
NA	TRBD1	TRBV4-1	TRBJ2-1	CASSQLDRAGHEQFF	TGCGCCAGCAGCCAGTTGGACAGGGCCGGGCATGAGCAGTTCTTC
NA	NA	TRBV30	TRBJ1-2	CASGGYDSYTF	TGTGCCTCGGGCGGTTACGACAGCTACACCTTC